A single sample gave rise to the 29 T cell receptor beta chains below, sequenced in a study of blood T cell repertoires in COVID-19. Generated by immunoSEQ multiplex PCR, the TCRdb table keeps only in-frame clones and is missing some. This sample has around 72,000 clones, with 80% to 90% found just once. The sample was peripheral blood. These receptors were taken from a woman in her fifties or sixties with acute or convalescent COVID-19.

The V and J genes are TRBV3-1 (or the pseudogene TRBV3-2) and TRBJ1-5, with D perhaps matching TRBD1 (6 bases). The CDR3 sequence is 15 residues long. V was trimmed by 4 bases and J by 7 bases, leaving 17 bases between them. Germline V gives CDR1 LGHDT, CDR2 YNNKEL (reference sequence). CDR3 region: CASSPAQGLRQPQHF. The CDR3 nucleotides are TGTGCCAGCAGCCCTGCCCAGGGGCTGCGCCAGCCCCAGCATTTT.

This chain uses TRBV28 with TRBJ2-2, with 14 bases aligning to TRBD2. CDR3 length equals 16 residues. Germline CDR1 and CDR2: MDHEN and SYDVKM. The trim removed 2 bases at V and 12 bases at J, leaving 8 bases unmatched. Here the CDR3 reads CASSLRGLAGVQKLFF. The CDR3 DNA follows: TGTGCCAGCAGTTTACGGGGACTAGCGGGAGTTCAGAAGCTGTTTTTT.

This rearrangement joins TRBV28 to TRBJ2-7; 8 bases align to TRBD1. Trimming at V came to 3 bases and at J to 9 bases, leaving 7 bases not matched to a gene. Germline CDR1 reads MDHEN; CDR2 reads SYDVKM. This CDR3 is 13 amino acids long. The CDR3 loop is CASSFGQGGGQYF. In DNA form, the CDR3 reads TGTGCCAGCAGTTTCGGACAGGGCGGAGGGCAGTACTTC.

J is TRBJ2-4 and V is TRBV7-3; D possibly corresponds to TRBD1 (7 bases). The CDR3 length is 15 residues. V was cut by 1 base and J by 6 bases, with 13 bases left in between. CDR1 is SGHTA, CDR2 FQGTGA, per germline. The CDR3 is CASSLKQGGGNIQYF. In nucleotides, the CDR3 is TGTGCCAGCAGCTTAAAGCAGGGGGGTGGAAACATTCAGTACTTC.

The chain recombines TRBV5-1 with TRBJ1-5; D possibly corresponds to TRBD1 (5 bases). The germline V gene encodes CDR1 SGHRS and CDR2 YFSETQ. Deletions cut 0 bases from V and 1 base from J, with 8 bases between. This CDR3 spans 15 amino acids. The CDR3 loop reads CASSLEGMSNQPQHF. The CDR3 DNA follows: TGCGCCAGCAGCTTGGAGGGGATGAGCAATCAGCCCCAGCATTTT.

The chain uses TRBV4-1 and TRBJ1-2, with 11 bases aligning to TRBD1. The junction had 17 bases not matched to a gene; V was cut back by 4 bases and J by 4 bases. Germline V lookup: CDR1 MGHRA, CDR2 YSYEKL. The CDR3 runs 19 residues. CDR3 DNA: TGCGCCAGCAGCCCCCTGGTACCTTCTGGAGGGACAGGGGGCTATGGCTACACCTTC. This encodes CASSPLVPSGGTGGYGYTF.

This clone appeared a few times. V gene TRBV7-9 combines with J gene TRBJ1-1, with D possibly TRBD1 on 6 matching bases. Germline lookup yields CDR1 SEHNR and CDR2 FQNEAQ (reference sequence). V was cut by 5 bases and J by 4 bases, with 14 bases left in between. This CDR3 is built from 14 residues. CDR3 bases: TGTGCCAGCAGCCCGGGGGGAGGGGGCACTGAAGCTTTCTTT. Its translation is CASSPGGGGTEAFF.

V and J are TRBV27 and TRBJ1-1; 7 bases fit TRBD1. Germline CDR1 reads MNHEY; CDR2 reads SMNVEV (reference sequence). The trim removed 6 bases at V and 0 bases at J, leaving 13 bases unmatched. The CDR3 loop spans 17 amino acids. The CDR3 DNA reads as TGTGCCAGCAGCCCGGATGACAGGGCCTTGTTGAACACTGAAGCTTTCTTT. Amino acid sequence: CASSPDDRALLNTEAFF.

V usage is TRBV28 and J usage is TRBJ2-1, with 8 bases identical to TRBD1. This CDR3 contains 15 residues. Germline V CDR1 and CDR2: MDHEN, SYDVKM. The trim removed 4 bases at V and 4 bases at J, leaving 6 bases unmatched. The CDR3 nucleotides are TGTGCCAGCAGTTCGGGGGACAGGATATACAATGAGCAGTTCTTC. It translates to CASSSGDRIYNEQFF.

The chain uses TRBV7-9 and TRBJ2-1; 8 bases are a match to TRBD2. This CDR3 region has 14 residues. Germline V CDR1 and CDR2: SEHNR, FQNEAQ (reference sequence). Trimming removed 3 bases from V and 6 bases from J; junction bases left unmatched: 4. The CDR3 DNA follows: TGTGCCAGCAGCTTGGGGACTAGTGGCAATGAGCAGTTCTTC. This translates into CASSLGTSGNEQFF.

The genes are TRBV11-2 and TRBJ2-7; perhaps TRBD2 as D (6 bases). The CDR3 extends over 15 amino acids. Per germline, CDR1 SGHAT and CDR2 FQNNGV. Trimming removed 5 bases at V and 0 bases at J, with 14 bases between. CDR3 coding DNA: TGTGCCAGCAGCCATCTGGAGGGCCCCTCCTACGAGCAGTACTTC. This encodes CASSHLEGPSYEQYF.

A few counts support this clone. The chain links TRBV3-1 (or the pseudogene TRBV3-2) to TRBJ2-7; TRBD2 aligns across 11 bases. The CDR3 covers 15 residues. The V gene end was trimmed by 4 bases and the J gene end by 2 bases; junction bases not matched to a gene: 4. Germline assignment: CDR1 LGHDT and CDR2 YNNKEL (reference sequence). CDR3 bases: TGTGCCAGCAGCCCGACTAGCGGGGAGACCTACGAGCAGTACTTC. As protein: CASSPTSGETYEQYF.

The chain links TRBV29-1 to TRBJ2-7; weak D call: TRBD1 (6 bases). CDR1 SQVTM and CDR2 ANQGSEA come from the germline V gene. The ends were cut back, 6 bases at V and 1 base at J, with 13 bases in the middle. The CDR3 length is 13 residues. The CDR3 DNA reads TGCAGCGTGGCCTCGACAGGATCCTACGAGCAGTACTTC. As protein: CSVASTGSYEQYF.

The gene calls are TRBV7-2 and TRBJ1-2; TRBD1 agrees at 7 bases. Per germline, CDR1 SGHTA and CDR2 FQGNSA. The CDR3 has 15 amino acids. V was pared by 1 base and J by 4 bases, with 6 bases of the junction left unmatched. The CDR3 DNA reads TGTGCCAGCAGCTTAGACGCGACAGGGACCTATGGCTACACCTTC. Its translation: CASSLDATGTYGYTF.

The chain joins TRBV10-1 to TRBJ2-2, with TRBD2 as a possible D gene (6 bases). The CDR3 has 14 residues. Trimming stripped 6 bases from V and 5 bases from J, with 13 bases between. From germline, CDR1 is WNHNN and CDR2 SYGVQD (reference sequence). The CDR3 spells CASSPGTPTGELFF. Here the CDR3 DNA reads TGCGCCAGCAGCCCCGGGACTCCTACCGGGGAGCTGTTTTTT.

This clone was counted a few times. The J gene is TRBJ1-1, the V gene TRBV18; the D gene is possibly TRBD1 (6 bases). Germline V gene sequence: CDR1 KGHSH, CDR2 LQKENI. Trimming shortened V by 2 bases and J by 4 bases, and 14 bases separated the two germline ends. The CDR3 runs 15 residues. The CDR3 region is CASSPNGQRSTEAFF. As DNA, the CDR3 is TGTGCCAGCTCACCAAACGGACAGAGGAGCACTGAAGCTTTCTTT.

The V and J genes are TRBV5-1 and TRBJ1-2, with TRBD1 matching over 8 bases. CDR3 length: 14 amino acids. Germline CDR1 and CDR2: SGHRS and YFSETQ. Losses at the gene ends were 5 bases for V and 7 bases for J; bases not matched to a gene: 10. The CDR3 DNA follows: TGCGCCAGCAGAACCGGGACAGGTGACCTTGGCTACACCTTC. This encodes CASRTGTGDLGYTF.

Only one count was recorded for this clone. An end of the junction does not agree with germline; a read error may underlie this. The chain combines TRBV6-5 with TRBJ2-7; 8 bases line up with TRBD1. Germline CDR1 MNHEY, CDR2 SVGAGI. This CDR3 comprises 15 residues. The CDR3 loop is CASSDSGGASYEQYF. The CDR3 DNA follows: TGTGCCAGCAGTGACTCAGGGGGCGCCTCCTACGAGCAGTACTTC.

The chain is built from TRBV5-4 and TRBJ2-5, with 12 bases identical to TRBD2. Looked up from germline, CDR1 is SGHNT and CDR2 is YYREEE (reference sequence). CDR3 size: 15 residues. V lost 4 bases to trimming and J lost 5 bases; unmatched junction nucleotides: 6. CDR3 in amino acids: CASSQTSGGRETQYF. The CDR3 nucleotides read TGTGCCAGCAGCCAGACTAGCGGGGGACGGGAGACCCAGTACTTC.

The chain recombines TRBV19 with TRBJ1-5, with a possible D match to TRBD1 (6 bases). The germline gives CDR1 LNHDA, CDR2 SQIVND (reference sequence). This CDR3 has 14 amino acids. Trimming left V 7 bases short and J 0 bases short, with 10 bases between. As DNA, the CDR3 is TGTGCCAGTACGGCGGGGGCTAGCAATCAGCCCCAGCATTTT. Protein: CASTAGASNQPQHF. Looking up the rest from reference TRBV19 and TRBJ1-5 gives the full variable domain: DGGITQSPKYLFRKEGQNVTLSCEQNLNHDAMYWYRQDPGQGLRLIYYSQIVNDFQKGDIAEGYSVSREKKESFPLTVTSAQKNPTAFYLCASTAGASNQPQHFGDGTRLSIL.

This clone was counted only a few times. V is TRBV4-1 and J is TRBJ2-1; TRBD2 is a possible D gene (5 bases). The germline V gene encodes CDR1 MGHRA and CDR2 YSYEKL. This CDR3 has 16 residues. The V gene lost 0 bases and the J gene lost 14 bases, with 23 bases spanning the gap. The CDR3 bases are TGCGCCAGCAGCCAAGATCCCCCCCCCGGGGATCGGGCGAAGTTCTTC. Protein sequence: CASSQDPPPGDRAKFF.

This sequence joins TRBV2 and TRBJ2-7; D perhaps matches TRBD1 (7 bases). Germline loops: CDR1 SNHLY, CDR2 FYNNEI. The CDR3 is 14 residues long. V was clipped by 8 bases and J by 6 bases, with 20 bases between them. CDR3 sequence (DNA): TGTGCCAGCGCCCTGGAGGGGGCCAAGCGCGAGCAGTACTTC. Amino acid sequence: CASALEGAKREQYF. Complete variable domain (other parts from reference TRBV2 and TRBJ2-7): EPEVTQTPSHQVTQMGQEVILRCVPISNHLYFYWYRQILGQKVEFLVSFYNNEISEKSEIFDDQFSVERPDGSNFTLKIRSTKLEDSAMYFCASALEGAKREQYFGPGTRLTVT.

V and J are TRBV7-9 and TRBJ1-2; D is unresolved. Germline CDR1 reads SEHNR; CDR2 reads FQNEAQ (reference sequence). V was shortened by 2 bases and J by 2 bases, with 12 bases between the two germline ends. The CDR3 spans 15 residues. The chain's CDR3 is CASSLISEGNYGYTF. The CDR3 region has the DNA TGTGCCAGCAGCTTAATCTCAGAGGGAAACTATGGCTACACCTTC.

The sample holds a few counts of this clone. The V gene is TRBV19, the J gene TRBJ1-6, with D uncertain. This CDR3 has 14 amino acids. Per the germline V gene, CDR1 is LNHDA and CDR2 is SQIVND (reference sequence). V was cut by 5 bases and J by 7 bases, with 12 bases left in between. CDR3 sequence (DNA): TGTGCCAGTAGTGCGCGTGTCGGGAATTCACCCCTCCACTTT. This encodes CASSARVGNSPLHF. Supplemented by reference TRBV19 and TRBJ1-6, the full variable domain reads DGGITQSPKYLFRKEGQNVTLSCEQNLNHDAMYWYRQDPGQGLRLIYYSQIVNDFQKGDIAEGYSVSREKKESFPLTVTSAQKNPTAFYLCASSARVGNSPLHFGNGTRLTVT.

The chain uses TRBV30 and TRBJ1-2; perhaps TRBD1 as D (6 bases). The germline V gene encodes CDR1 GTSNPN and CDR2 SVGIG (reference sequence). Trimming took 8 bases from V and 8 from J, leaving 18 bases between them. The CDR3 extends over 12 amino acids. CDR3 coding DNA: TGTGCCGCGCACTATGGGGGCGGAGGCTACACCTTC. It codes for CAAHYGGGGYTF.

The CDR3 DNA follows: TGCGCCAGCAGCTTGGAACAGCTTTATAATTCACCCCTCCACTTT. Translated: CASSLEQLYNSPLHF. The V and J genes are TRBV5-1 and TRBJ1-6; D is ambiguous. Germline V gene sequence: CDR1 SGHRS, CDR2 YFSETQ. CDR3 size: 15 residues. Trimming removed 0 bases from V and 4 bases from J, with 8 bases in between. The variable domain in full, completed from reference TRBV5-1 and TRBJ1-6, reads KAGVTQTPRYLIKTRGQQVTLSCSPISGHRSVSWYQQTPGQGLQFLFEYFSETQRNKGNFPGRFSGRQFSNSRSEMNVSTLELGDSALYLCASSLEQLYNSPLHFGNGTRLTVT.

The chain is built from TRBV7-8 and TRBJ1-2; TRBD1 matches at 7 bases. With 1 base clipped from V and 8 bases from J, the junction kept 19 bases outside the gene matches. The CDR3 is 18 residues long. Germline V lookup: CDR1 SGHVS, CDR2 FQNEAQ. CDR3 nucleotide sequence: TGTGCCAGCAGCTTAGTAAATGTAGTCGAGGGGGCGAGCAGGGGCTACACCTTC. It specifies CASSLVNVVEGASRGYTF.

The chain has TRBV4-1 and TRBJ2-1, with unresolved D. Germline V lookup: CDR1 MGHRA, CDR2 YSYEKL. The ends were cut back, 0 bases at V and 0 bases at J, with 12 bases in the middle. The CDR3 is made up of 17 amino acids. This chain's CDR3 is CASSQDGAGSSYNEQFF. The CDR3 region has the DNA TGCGCCAGCAGCCAAGATGGTGCAGGAAGCTCCTACAATGAGCAGTTCTTC.

The chain couples TRBV7-8 to TRBJ1-3; D is ambiguous. This CDR3 is 13 amino acids long. Trimming pared 3 bases from V and 2 bases from J, leaving 5 bases between. Germline-derived CDR1 and CDR2 are SGHVS and FQNEAQ. CDR3 sequence reads: CASSFGAGNTIYF. CDR3 sequence (DNA): TGTGCCAGCAGCTTCGGGGCTGGAAACACCATATATTTT.